The 31 T cell receptor beta chains below all came from one sample that was sequenced in a study of a mutant IDH1 vaccine in newly diagnosed glioma. Their antigens remain unidentified. Time point specified: week 23, last vaccination. Every single dose of the vaccine, 300 ug of mutant IDH1 20-mer peptide, came with topical imiquimod. Profiled with immunoSEQ multiplex PCR; TCRdb holds only in-frame clones, not every one. The sample holds 75,000 to 80,000 clones, more than 80% seen once. This material consisted of PBMCs, taken from a glioma patient whose treatment included an IDH1 peptide vaccine. The receptor set was obtained from a woman in her 50s with glioma.

The chain uses TRBV7-2 and TRBJ2-7; no definite D call. Trimming removed 5 bases at V and 4 bases at J, with 12 bases between. From germline, CDR1 is SGHTA and CDR2 FQGNSA. This CDR3 comprises 13 residues. CDR3 loop: CASSPRTAYEQYF. The CDR3, as DNA: TGTGCCAGCAGCCCACGAACGGCGTACGAGCAGTACTTC.

The gene calls are TRBV27 and TRBJ2-7; TRBD2 agrees at 8 bases. The CDR3 consists of 17 residues. CDR1 is MNHEY and CDR2 is SMNVEV in the germline V gene (reference sequence). V dropped 6 bases and J dropped 2; count of bases not matched to a gene: 15. This chain's CDR3 is CASRPWGKLADPYEQYF. The CDR3 DNA is TGTGCCAGCAGACCCTGGGGTAAACTAGCGGACCCCTACGAGCAGTACTTC.

In this sample, this clone turned up a few times. The chain carries TRBV14 and TRBJ1-2; D call uncertain. Germline CDR1 and CDR2: SGHDN and FVKESK. The CDR3 has 14 amino acids. Deletions cut 0 bases from V and 4 bases from J, with 9 bases between. The CDR3 is CASSQDGRVYGYTF. For the CDR3, the DNA is TGTGCCAGCAGCCAAGATGGGCGGGTCTATGGCTACACCTTC.

The chain combines TRBV6-1 with TRBJ2-2, with 11 bases aligning to TRBD2. J was trimmed by 7 bases and V by 11 bases; bases with no gene match: 6. CDR3 length: 13 amino acids. Germline V lookup: CDR1 MNHNS, CDR2 SASEGT. The CDR3 loop is CACSGRANGELFF. Written as DNA, the CDR3 is TGTGCCTGTAGCGGGAGGGCCAACGGGGAGCTGTTTTTT.

This clone was detected only once. The chain couples TRBV5-4 to TRBJ2-3; 14 nucleotides line up with TRBD2. Looked up from germline, CDR1 is SGHNT and CDR2 is YYREEE (reference sequence). This CDR3 region has 18 residues. J lost 1 base, V lost 4 bases, and 8 bases had no gene match. The CDR3 loop is CASSPGTSGSVGTDTQYF. The CDR3 DNA reads TGTGCCAGCAGCCCTGGGACTAGCGGGAGTGTGGGCACAGATACGCAGTATTTT.

The chain is built from TRBV6-6 and TRBJ2-4; 9 nucleotides match TRBD1. The CDR3 consists of 15 residues. After removal of 5 bases from V and 6 bases from J, the junction contained 8 bases not matched to a gene. Germline CDR1 is MNHNY and CDR2 is SVGAGI (reference sequence). CDR3 protein: CASSSQQGAGNIQYF. CDR3 DNA: TGTGCCAGCAGTAGCCAACAGGGGGCCGGAAACATTCAGTACTTC.

This sequence joins TRBV30 and TRBJ1-2, with D unresolved. CDR1 and CDR2 from the germline V gene are GTSNPN and SVGIG (reference sequence). The CDR3 length is 10 residues. V was clipped by 1 base and J by 7 bases, with 4 bases between them. The CDR3 DNA reads as TGTGCCTGGAGTGCTAGTGGCTACACCTTC. This codes for CAWSASGYTF.

This sequence joins TRBV13 and TRBJ1-3, with D possibly matching TRBD1 (5 bases). Germline loops: CDR1 PRHDT, CDR2 FYEKMQ (reference sequence). V lost 5 bases, J lost 0 bases, and 14 bases lay in between. CDR3 length: 16 residues. The CDR3 sequence: CASSPDSTLSGNTIYF. In DNA, the CDR3 is TGTGCCAGCAGCCCAGACAGCACTCTCTCTGGAAACACCATATATTTT.

The rearrangement uses TRBV19 and TRBJ1-4; D is unresolved. Per the germline V gene, CDR1 is LNHDA and CDR2 is SQIVND (reference sequence). The CDR3 sequence is 13 residues long. V lost 3 bases and J lost 8, with 10 bases in between. CDR3 in amino acids: CASSIGRPEKLFF. Written as DNA, the CDR3 is TGTGCCAGTAGTATCGGACGTCCGGAAAAACTGTTTTTT.

The rearrangement joins TRBV30 to TRBJ2-5; 12 positions match TRBD2. The V gene's germline CDR1 is GTSNPN and CDR2 SVGIG (reference sequence). The ends lost 5 bases at V and 4 bases at J; junction bases unmatched: 14. The CDR3 extends over 17 amino acids. This CDR3 reads CAWAILAGGPRGETQYF. Written as DNA, the CDR3 is TGTGCCTGGGCCATCCTAGCGGGAGGGCCGCGGGGAGAGACCCAGTACTTC. The whole variable domain, remainder taken from reference TRBV30 and TRBJ2-5, is SQTIHQWPATLVQPVGSPLSLECTVEGTSNPNLYWYRQAAGRGLQLLFYSVGIGQISSEVPQNLSASRPQDRQFILSSKKLLLSDSGFYLCAWAILAGGPRGETQYFGPGTRLLVL.

The chain employs TRBV2 and TRBJ2-3; D is possibly TRBD2 (6 bases). The CDR3 is 14 residues long. From germline, CDR1 is SNHLY and CDR2 FYNNEI. The V end was cut by 6 bases, the J end by 1 base, with 11 bases between. Here the CDR3 DNA reads TGTGCCAGCAGCCCGGGGGAAGGCACAGATACGCAGTATTTT. It is translated as CASSPGEGTDTQYF.

The chain joins TRBV28 to TRBJ1-1; D remains ambiguous. The length of the CDR3 is 13 residues. The germline V gene encodes CDR1 MDHEN and CDR2 SYDVKM. V was shortened by 5 bases and J by 0 bases, with 7 bases between the two germline ends. The CDR3 DNA follows: TGTGCCAGCAGTCTTCAACTGAACACTGAAGCTTTCTTT. Translated: CASSLQLNTEAFF.

In its sample, this clone was seen a few times. The chain combines TRBV27 with TRBJ1-1; D is ambiguous. The CDR3 has 14 residues. Trimming left V 0 bases short and J 3 bases short, with 8 bases between. Per germline, CDR1 MNHEY and CDR2 SMNVEV (reference sequence). This chain's CDR3 is CASSLSGRDTEAFF. The CDR3 nucleotides are TGTGCCAGCAGTTTATCGGGAAGAGACACTGAAGCTTTCTTT.

The genes are TRBV6-1 and TRBJ1-2; perhaps TRBD1 as D (6 bases). CDR1 MNHNS and CDR2 SASEGT come from the germline V gene. Trimming removed 4 bases from V and 0 bases from J, with 12 bases in between. This CDR3 spans 15 amino acids. The chain's CDR3 is CASSVAGTTNYGYTF. CDR3 DNA sequence: TGTGCCAGCAGTGTCGCCGGGACAACTAACTATGGCTACACCTTC.

This clone came up a few times. J is TRBJ1-6 and V is TRBV5-4; tentatively, D is TRBD1 (6 bases). Germline V lookup: CDR1 SGHNT, CDR2 YYREEE (reference sequence). The CDR3 extends over 12 amino acids. The V end was cut by 0 bases, the J end by 12 bases, with 7 bases between. The CDR3 sequence is CASSLEGGPLHF. The DNA for the CDR3 is TGTGCCAGCAGCTTGGAAGGGGGACCCCTCCACTTT. Variable domain in full (rest from reference TRBV5-4 and TRBJ1-6): ETGVTQSPTHLIKTRGQQVTLRCSSQSGHNTVSWYQQALGQGPQFIFQYYREEENGRGNFPPRFSGLQFPNYSSELNVNALELDDSALYLCASSLEGGPLHFGNGTRLTVT.

The chain uses TRBV6-5 and TRBJ1-4; possibly TRBD1 for D (5 bases). V was pared by 0 bases and J by 7 bases, with 12 bases between. This CDR3 comprises 15 residues. Germline CDR1 and CDR2: MNHEY and SVGAGI. The CDR3 here is CASSYSGVAGEKLFF. CDR3 bases: TGTGCCAGCAGTTACTCGGGGGTGGCGGGTGAAAAACTGTTTTTT.

The gene calls are TRBV9 and TRBJ2-1; 9 bases are a match to TRBD2. The germline V gene has CDR1 SGDLS and CDR2 YYNGEE. Trimming cost V 0 bases and J 4 bases; bases outside gene matches: 14. The CDR3 loop spans 19 amino acids. The CDR3: CASSVGLAGDPFAYNEQFF. CDR3 coding DNA: TGTGCCAGCAGCGTAGGATTAGCGGGAGACCCCTTCGCTTACAATGAGCAGTTCTTC. The full variable domain, its missing parts supplied by reference TRBV9 and TRBJ2-1, is DSGVTQTPKHLITATGQRVTLRCSPRSGDLSVYWYQQSLDQGLQFLIQYYNGEERAKGNILERFSAQQFPDLHSELNLSSLELGDSALYFCASSVGLAGDPFAYNEQFFGPGTRLTVL.

The V gene is TRBV10-2, the J gene TRBJ2-3; 8 bases align to TRBD2. This CDR3 has 19 amino acids. Germline V lookup: CDR1 WSHSY, CDR2 SAAADI. Unmatched junction bases numbered 14, after V lost 3 bases and J lost 0 bases. The CDR3 is CASSEAFFATSGSTDTQYF. In DNA form, the CDR3 reads TGCGCCAGCAGTGAAGCCTTTTTTGCTACTAGCGGTAGCACAGATACGCAGTATTTT.

The V gene is TRBV9, the J gene TRBJ2-1; no definite D call. V was trimmed by 4 bases and J by 5 bases, leaving 7 bases between them. The V gene's germline CDR1 is SGDLS and CDR2 YYNGEE. This CDR3 has 12 residues. The CDR3 region has the DNA TGTGCCAGCAGCTTTTGGGACAATGAGCAGTTCTTC. Translated, it gives CASSFWDNEQFF.

V gene TRBV18 combines with J gene TRBJ2-3; the D gene is possibly TRBD1 (5 bases). The ends were cut back, 2 bases at V and 1 base at J, with 10 bases in the middle. This CDR3 region has 15 residues. Germline V gives CDR1 KGHSH, CDR2 LQKENI. The CDR3 spells CASSPTQVGTDTQYF. CDR3 coding DNA: TGTGCCAGCTCACCAACACAGGTTGGCACAGATACGCAGTATTTT.

J is TRBJ1-5 and V is TRBV6-5; D might be TRBD1 (6 bases). Germline CDR1 and CDR2: MNHEY and SVGAGI. With 2 bases removed from V and 5 bases from J, the gap between germline ends came to 7 bases. This CDR3 is built from 13 residues. For the CDR3, the DNA is TGTGCCAGCAGTTACACAGGGTATCAGCCCCAGCATTTT. Its protein product is CASSYTGYQPQHF.

The CDR3 here is CASSPRRTGRENIQYF. The CDR3 DNA reads as TGTGCCAGCAGTCCCCGGAGGACAGGGAGGGAAAACATTCAGTACTTC. The chain combines TRBV6-6 with TRBJ2-4; TRBD1 might be the D (8 bases). Germline CDR1 is MNHNY and CDR2 is SVGAGI (reference sequence). The V end lost 5 bases, the J end lost 5 bases, and 19 bases lay between the germline ends. The CDR3 is 16 residues long.

The chain employs TRBV7-8 and TRBJ1-1; D might be TRBD1 (5 bases). Germline CDR1 reads SGHVS; CDR2 reads FQNEAQ. The CDR3 totals 15 residues. V lost 1 base to trimming and J lost 4 bases, with 13 bases between them. The CDR3 bases are TGTGCCAGCAGCTTAGGTTCAGGGCCGACCACTGAAGCTTTCTTT. As protein: CASSLGSGPTTEAFF.

The V call is TRBV2, the J call TRBJ1-5; 7 nucleotides match TRBD1. The CDR3 runs to 15 residues. Per the germline V gene, CDR1 is SNHLY and CDR2 is FYNNEI. Trimming took 4 bases from V and 1 from J; bases not matched to a gene: 4. The CDR3 DNA reads as TGTGCCAGCAGTGGACAGGGTTGGAGCAATCAGCCCCAGCATTTT. As protein: CASSGQGWSNQPQHF.

This chain links TRBV5-1 with TRBJ2-5, with D maybe TRBD1 (8 bases). Germline V gene lookup returns CDR1 SGHRS and CDR2 YFSETQ. Trimming pared 7 bases from V and 3 bases from J, leaving 13 bases between. There are 13 residues in the CDR3. CDR3 loop: CASGRGQEETQYF. For the CDR3, the DNA is TGCGCCAGCGGGAGGGGACAGGAAGAGACCCAGTACTTC.

V gene TRBV6-1 combines with J gene TRBJ2-2, with 14 bases identical to TRBD2. The germline gives CDR1 MNHNS, CDR2 SASEGT. The trim removed 3 bases at V and 9 bases at J, leaving 15 bases unmatched. The CDR3 sequence is 19 residues long. DNA of the CDR3: TGTGCCAGCAGTGAGGGACTAGCGGGAGTCGGTAGTTTTTTATGGGAGCTGTTTTTT. Translation gives CASSEGLAGVGSFLWELFF.

The chain recombines TRBV25-1 with TRBJ1-4; tentative D call: TRBD1 (5 bases). Trimming took off 0 bases at V and 5 bases at J, with 13 bases between the two ends. The CDR3 contains 16 residues. Germline V gene data show CDR1 as MGHDK and CDR2 as SYGVNS. The CDR3 region is CASSEYIGAKNEKLFF. Here the CDR3 DNA reads TGTGCCAGCAGTGAATATATAGGGGCGAAGAATGAAAAACTGTTTTTT.

The rearrangement uses TRBV5-1 and TRBJ2-2; TRBD2 matches 11 bases. Germline V lookup: CDR1 SGHRS, CDR2 YFSETQ. V gave up 0 bases and J gave up 7 bases; unmatched junction bases: 5. This CDR3 contains 16 residues. CDR3 sequence reads: CASSLGTSGLHGELFF. CDR3 coding DNA: TGCGCCAGCAGCTTGGGGACTAGCGGGTTGCACGGGGAGCTGTTTTTT.

The chain joins TRBV6-5 to TRBJ2-7; 7 nucleotides agree with TRBD2. Trimming removed 0 bases from V and 2 bases from J; junction bases left unmatched: 4. From germline, CDR1 is MNHEY and CDR2 SVGAGI. The CDR3 runs to 15 residues. The CDR3 is CASSYSGGRAYEQYF. As DNA, the CDR3 is TGTGCCAGCAGTTACTCTGGCGGGAGAGCCTACGAGCAGTACTTC.

The chain combines TRBV4-1 with TRBJ2-1, with 9 bases that match TRBD2. This CDR3 has 16 residues. Trimming removed 4 bases from V and 7 bases from J; junction bases left unmatched: 11. Germline CDR1 and CDR2: MGHRA and YSYEKL. For the CDR3, the DNA is TGCGCCAGCAGCCCCCTGATAGCGGGAGCGTCTAATGAGCAGTTCTTC. Translating gives CASSPLIAGASNEQFF.

The rearrangement links TRBV12-2 to TRBJ1-5. TRBV12-2 is tagged as a pseudogene. The CDR3 covers 19 residues. This chain's CDR3 is CASRLGAVWGVLFGQPQHF. The CDR3 DNA reads TGTGCAAGTCGCTTAGGCGCGGTTTGGGGGGTTCTCTTCGGACAGCCCCAGCATTTT.